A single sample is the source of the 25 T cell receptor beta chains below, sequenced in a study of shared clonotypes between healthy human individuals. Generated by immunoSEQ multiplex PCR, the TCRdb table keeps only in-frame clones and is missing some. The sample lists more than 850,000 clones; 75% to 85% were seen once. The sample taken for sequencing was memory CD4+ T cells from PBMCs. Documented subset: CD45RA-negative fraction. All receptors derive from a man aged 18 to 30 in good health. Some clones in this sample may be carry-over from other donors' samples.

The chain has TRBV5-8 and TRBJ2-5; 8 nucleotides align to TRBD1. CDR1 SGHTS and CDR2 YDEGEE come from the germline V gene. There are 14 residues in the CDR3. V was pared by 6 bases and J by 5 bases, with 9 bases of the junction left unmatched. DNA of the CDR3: TGTGCCAGCAAGGTAGACAGGGGACGGGAGACCCAGTACTTC. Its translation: CASKVDRGRETQYF. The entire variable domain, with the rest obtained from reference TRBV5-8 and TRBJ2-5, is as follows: EAGVTQSPTHLIKTRGQQATLRCSPISGHTSVYWYQQALGLGLQFLLWYDEGEERNRGNFPPRFSGRQFPNYSSELNVNALELEDSALYLCASKVDRGRETQYFGPGTRLLVL.

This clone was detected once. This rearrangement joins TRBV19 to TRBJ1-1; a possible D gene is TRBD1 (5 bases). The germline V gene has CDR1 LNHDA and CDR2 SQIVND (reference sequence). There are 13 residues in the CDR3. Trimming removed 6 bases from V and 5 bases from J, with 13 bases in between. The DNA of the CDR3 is TGTGCCAGTAGGGGGGAGGTGTGGACTGAAGCTTTCTTT. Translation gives CASRGEVWTEAFF.

This chain's CDR3 is CASSPFGLAKNIQYF. DNA of the CDR3: TGTGCCAGCAGCCCCTTCGGATTAGCCAAAAACATTCAGTACTTC. V is TRBV11-3 and J is TRBJ2-4, with D unresolved. Trimming took off 5 bases at V and 0 bases at J, with 11 bases between the two ends. This CDR3 has 15 amino acids. The germline V gene encodes CDR1 SGHNT and CDR2 YENEEA.

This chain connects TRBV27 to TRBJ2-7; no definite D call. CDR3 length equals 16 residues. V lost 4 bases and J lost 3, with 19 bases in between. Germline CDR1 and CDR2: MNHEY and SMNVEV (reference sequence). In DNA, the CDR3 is TGTGCCAGCAGTTCAACGCCGGGTCGAACCTACTACGAGCAGTACTTC. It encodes CASSSTPGRTYYEQYF.

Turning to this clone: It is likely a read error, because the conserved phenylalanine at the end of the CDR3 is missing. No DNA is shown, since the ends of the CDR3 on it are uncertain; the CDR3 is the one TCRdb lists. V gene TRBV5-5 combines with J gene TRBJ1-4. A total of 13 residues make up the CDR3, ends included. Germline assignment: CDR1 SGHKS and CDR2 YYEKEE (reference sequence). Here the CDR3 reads CARKRRVWTFLLC.

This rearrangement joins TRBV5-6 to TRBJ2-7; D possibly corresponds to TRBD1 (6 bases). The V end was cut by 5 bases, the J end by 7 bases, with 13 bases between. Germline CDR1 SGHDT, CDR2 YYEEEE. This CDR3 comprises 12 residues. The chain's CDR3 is CASRGALWEQYF. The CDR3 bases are TGTGCCAGCAGGGGGGCCCTTTGGGAGCAGTACTTC.

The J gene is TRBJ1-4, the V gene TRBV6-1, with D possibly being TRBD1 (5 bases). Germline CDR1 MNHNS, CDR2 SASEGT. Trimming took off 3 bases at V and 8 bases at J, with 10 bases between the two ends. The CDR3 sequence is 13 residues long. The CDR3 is CASSDHGGEKLFF. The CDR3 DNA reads TGTGCCAGCAGTGACCACGGGGGGGAAAAACTGTTTTTT.

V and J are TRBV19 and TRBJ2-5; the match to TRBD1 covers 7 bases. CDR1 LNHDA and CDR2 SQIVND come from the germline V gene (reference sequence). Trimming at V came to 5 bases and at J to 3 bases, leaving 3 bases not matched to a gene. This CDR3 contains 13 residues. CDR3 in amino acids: CASSDRVKETQYF. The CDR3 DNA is TGTGCCAGTAGTGACAGGGTGAAAGAGACCCAGTACTTC. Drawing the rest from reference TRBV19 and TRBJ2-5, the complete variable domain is DGGITQSPKYLFRKEGQNVTLSCEQNLNHDAMYWYRQDPGQGLRLIYYSQIVNDFQKGDIAEGYSVSREKKESFPLTVTSAQKNPTAFYLCASSDRVKETQYFGPGTRLLVL.

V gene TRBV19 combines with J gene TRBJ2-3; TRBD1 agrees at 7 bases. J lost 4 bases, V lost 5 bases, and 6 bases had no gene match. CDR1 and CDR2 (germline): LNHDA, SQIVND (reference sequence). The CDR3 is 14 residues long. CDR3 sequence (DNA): TGTGCCAGTAGTCCACAGGGGTGGTCAGATACGCAGTATTTT. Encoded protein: CASSPQGWSDTQYF.

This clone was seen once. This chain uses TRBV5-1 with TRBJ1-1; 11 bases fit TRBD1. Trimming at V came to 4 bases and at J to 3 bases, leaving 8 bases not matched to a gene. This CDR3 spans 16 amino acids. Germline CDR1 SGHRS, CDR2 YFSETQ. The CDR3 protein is CASSPGQGVEDTEAFF. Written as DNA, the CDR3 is TGCGCCAGCAGCCCGGGACAGGGGGTGGAGGACACTGAAGCTTTCTTT.

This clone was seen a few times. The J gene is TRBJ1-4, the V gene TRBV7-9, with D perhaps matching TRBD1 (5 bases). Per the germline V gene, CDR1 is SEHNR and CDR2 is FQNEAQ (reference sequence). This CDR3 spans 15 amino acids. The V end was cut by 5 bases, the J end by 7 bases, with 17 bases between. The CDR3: CASSARDLGGEKLFF. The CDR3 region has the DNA TGTGCCAGCAGCGCCCGGGACCTGGGAGGTGAAAAACTGTTTTTT.

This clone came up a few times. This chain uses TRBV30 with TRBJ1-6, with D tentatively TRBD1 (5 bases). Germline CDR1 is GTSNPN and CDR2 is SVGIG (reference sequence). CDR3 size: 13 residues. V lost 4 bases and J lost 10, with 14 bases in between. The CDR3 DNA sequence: TGTGCCTGGACCGCGAGGGGTTACTCACCCCTCCACTTT. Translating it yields CAWTARGYSPLHF. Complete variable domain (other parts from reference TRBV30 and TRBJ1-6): SQTIHQWPATLVQPVGSPLSLECTVEGTSNPNLYWYRQAAGRGLQLLFYSVGIGQISSEVPQNLSASRPQDRQFILSSKKLLLSDSGFYLCAWTARGYSPLHFGNGTRLTVT.

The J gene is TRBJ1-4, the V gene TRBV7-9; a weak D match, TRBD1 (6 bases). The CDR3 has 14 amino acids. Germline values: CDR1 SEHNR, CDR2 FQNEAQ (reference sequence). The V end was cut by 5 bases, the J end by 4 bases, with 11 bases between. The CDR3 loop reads CASSPQGFNEKLFF. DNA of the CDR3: TGTGCCAGCAGCCCTCAGGGGTTTAATGAAAAACTGTTTTTT.

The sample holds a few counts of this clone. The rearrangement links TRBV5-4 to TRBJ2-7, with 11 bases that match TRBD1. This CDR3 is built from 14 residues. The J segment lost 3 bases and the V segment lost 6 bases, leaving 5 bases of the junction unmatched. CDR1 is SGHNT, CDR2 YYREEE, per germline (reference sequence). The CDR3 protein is CASNPGQGGYEQYF. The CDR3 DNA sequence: TGTGCCAGCAACCCGGGACAGGGGGGCTACGAGCAGTACTTC.

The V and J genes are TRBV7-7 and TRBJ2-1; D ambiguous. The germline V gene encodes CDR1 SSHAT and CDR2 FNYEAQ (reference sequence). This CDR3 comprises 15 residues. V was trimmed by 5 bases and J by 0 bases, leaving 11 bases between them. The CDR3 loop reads CASSADSSSYNEQFF. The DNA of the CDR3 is TGTGCCAGCAGCGCAGACTCGAGCTCCTACAATGAGCAGTTCTTC.

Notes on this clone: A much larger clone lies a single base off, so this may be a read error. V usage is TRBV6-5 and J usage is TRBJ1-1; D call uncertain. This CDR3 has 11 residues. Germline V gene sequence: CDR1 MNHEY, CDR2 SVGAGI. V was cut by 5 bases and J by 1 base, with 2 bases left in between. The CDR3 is CASSTNTEAFF. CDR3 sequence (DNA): TGTGCCAGCAGTACGAACACTGAAGCTTTCTTT.

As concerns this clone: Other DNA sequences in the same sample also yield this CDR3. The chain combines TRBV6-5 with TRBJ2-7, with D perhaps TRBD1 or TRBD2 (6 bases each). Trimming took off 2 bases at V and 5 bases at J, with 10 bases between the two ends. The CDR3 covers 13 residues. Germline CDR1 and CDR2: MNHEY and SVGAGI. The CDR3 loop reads CASSYGGRDEQYF. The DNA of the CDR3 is TGTGCCAGCAGTTACGGGGGGCGGGACGAGCAGTACTTC.

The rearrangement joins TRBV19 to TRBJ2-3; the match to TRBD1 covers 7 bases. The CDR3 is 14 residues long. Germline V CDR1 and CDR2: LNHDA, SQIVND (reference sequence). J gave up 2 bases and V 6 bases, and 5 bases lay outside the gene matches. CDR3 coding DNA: TGTGCCAGTAGCCCGACAGGGAACACAGATACGCAGTATTTT. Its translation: CASSPTGNTDTQYF.

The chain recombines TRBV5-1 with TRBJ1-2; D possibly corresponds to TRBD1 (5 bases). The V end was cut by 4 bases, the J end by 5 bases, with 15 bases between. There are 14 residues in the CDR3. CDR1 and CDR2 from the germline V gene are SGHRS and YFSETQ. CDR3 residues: CASSGRDAVYGYTF. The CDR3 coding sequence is TGCGCCAGCAGCGGTCGGGACGCAGTTTATGGCTACACCTTC.

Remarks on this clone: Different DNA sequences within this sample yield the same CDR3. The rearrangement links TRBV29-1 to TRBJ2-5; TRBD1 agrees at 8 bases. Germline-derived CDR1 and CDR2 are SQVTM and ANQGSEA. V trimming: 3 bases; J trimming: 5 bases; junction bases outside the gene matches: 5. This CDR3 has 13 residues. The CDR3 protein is CSVDQGAEETQYF. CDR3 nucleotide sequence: TGCAGCGTTGACCAGGGGGCGGAGGAGACCCAGTACTTC.

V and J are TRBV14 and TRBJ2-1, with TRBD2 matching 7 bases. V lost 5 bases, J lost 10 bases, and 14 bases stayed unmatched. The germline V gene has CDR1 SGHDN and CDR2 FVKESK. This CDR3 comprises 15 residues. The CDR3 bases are TGTGCCAGCAGCGGAGGGGCGGGAGCCTTCCTGGAGCAGTTCTTC. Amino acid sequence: CASSGGAGAFLEQFF.

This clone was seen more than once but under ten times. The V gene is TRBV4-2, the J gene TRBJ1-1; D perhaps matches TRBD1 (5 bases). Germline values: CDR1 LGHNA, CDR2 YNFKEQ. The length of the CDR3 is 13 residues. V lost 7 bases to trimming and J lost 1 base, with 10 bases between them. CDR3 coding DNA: TGTGCCAGCAAGGGGCAAGAGAACACTGAAGCTTTCTTT. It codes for CASKGQENTEAFF.

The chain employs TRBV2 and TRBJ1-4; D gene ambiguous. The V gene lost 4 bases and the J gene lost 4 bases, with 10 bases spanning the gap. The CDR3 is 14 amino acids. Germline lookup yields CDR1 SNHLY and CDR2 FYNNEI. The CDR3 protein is CASSAQTGNEKLFF. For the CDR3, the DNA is TGTGCCAGCAGTGCCCAGACGGGTAATGAAAAACTGTTTTTT.

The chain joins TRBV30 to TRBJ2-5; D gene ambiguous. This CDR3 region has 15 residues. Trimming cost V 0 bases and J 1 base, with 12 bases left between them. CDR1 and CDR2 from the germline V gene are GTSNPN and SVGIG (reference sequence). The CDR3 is CAWSVRMGFQETQYF. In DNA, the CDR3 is TGTGCCTGGAGTGTTCGTATGGGGTTCCAAGAGACCCAGTACTTC.

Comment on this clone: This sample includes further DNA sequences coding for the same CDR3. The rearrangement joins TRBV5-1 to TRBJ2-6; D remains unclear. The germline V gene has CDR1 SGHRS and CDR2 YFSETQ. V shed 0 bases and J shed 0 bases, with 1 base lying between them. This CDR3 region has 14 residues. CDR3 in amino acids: CASSLGSGANVLTF. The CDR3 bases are TGCGCCAGCAGCTTGGGCTCTGGGGCCAACGTCCTGACTTTC. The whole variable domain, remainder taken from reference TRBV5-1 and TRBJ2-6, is KAGVTQTPRYLIKTRGQQVTLSCSPISGHRSVSWYQQTPGQGLQFLFEYFSETQRNKGNFPGRFSGRQFSNSRSEMNVSTLELGDSALYLCASSLGSGANVLTFGAGSRLTVL.